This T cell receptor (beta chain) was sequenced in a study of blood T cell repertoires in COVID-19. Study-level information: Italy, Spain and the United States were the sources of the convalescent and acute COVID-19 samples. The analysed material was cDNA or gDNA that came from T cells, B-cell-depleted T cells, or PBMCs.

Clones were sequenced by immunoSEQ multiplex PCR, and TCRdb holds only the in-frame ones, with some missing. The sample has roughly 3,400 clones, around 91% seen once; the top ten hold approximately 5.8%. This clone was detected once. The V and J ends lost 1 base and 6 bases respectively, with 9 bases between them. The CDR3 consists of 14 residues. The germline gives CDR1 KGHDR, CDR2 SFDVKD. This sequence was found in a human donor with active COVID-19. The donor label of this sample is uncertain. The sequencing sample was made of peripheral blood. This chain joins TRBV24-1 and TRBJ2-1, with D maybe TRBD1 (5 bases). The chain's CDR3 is CATSDFPRANEQFF. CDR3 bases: TGTGCCACCAGTGATTTCCCCAGGGCCAATGAGCAGTTCTTC.